This entry concerns a single T cell receptor (beta chain). This clone's antigen is unknown. One base away there is no much larger clone; base qualities are not given. The ViraFEST assay stimulated PBMC with viral peptide pools and then used TCR sequencing to identify antigen-specific CD4+ T cell clonotypes by expansion. After around ten days of culture, CD4+ T cells were isolated with the EasySep CD4+ T cell isolation kit. Participants received two doses of either the BNT162b2 or the mRNA-1273 mRNA SARS-CoV-2 vaccine. None of the healthy vaccine recipients had a prior SARS-CoV-2 infection, which was confirmed by nucleocapsid antibody tests that came back negative both before and after vaccination. A few million PBMC per well were cultured with approximately 10 ug/ml peptides in IMDM containing approximately 4.6% human AB serum, approximately 9.1 IU/ml IL-2 and gentamicin. On days 3 and 7, half of the culture medium was replaced with fresh IL-2-containing medium. Unless noted otherwise, every peptide stimulation condition was cultured in triplicate wells. Using Ficoll-Paque Plus gradient centrifugation, PBMC were separated from whole blood and then either used fresh or cryopreserved at -140C. The overlapping peptide pools covered the spike proteins of SARS-CoV-2 and of the common cold coronaviruses HCoV-NL63, HCoV-OC43 and HCoV-229E. The QIAamp micro DNA kit was used to extract genomic DNA from the cultured CD4+ T cells.

The data derive from a study of vaccination effects on CD4 cells after COVID-19 (dated 2022 in TCRdb). Looking at the study overall: Post-vaccine samples across the study were collected a median of 72 days after the second dose, with a range of 14 to 241. In both COVID-19 convalescent patients and infection-naive vaccine recipients, the study compared SARS-CoV-2 spike-specific CD4+ TCR repertoires from before mRNA vaccination with those from after it. The full study included around nine COVID-19 convalescent patients and a few SARS-CoV-2-naive healthy vaccine recipients. Cultures from other donors in the study were sequenced using the Oncomine TCR Beta short-read assay on an Illumina iSeq 100. The investigation overall reported the following: The study was limited by a small number of convalescent patients and lacked early post-infection timepoints. At late post-vaccination timepoints, both infection-induced and vaccine-induced clones showed marked clonal contraction, consistent with waning T cell responses. In healthy vaccine recipients, vaccine-induced clones were almost all SARS-CoV-2 mono-reactive, with only 1 of 255 cross-reactive with common cold coronaviruses.

CDR1 and CDR2 are read off the germline V gene (reference sequence) as LNHDA and SQIVND. The CDR3, from cysteine to phenylalanine, totals 13 residues. Left in the record is the CDR3 DNA by itself, 39 bases read in frame from the first base. The junction shows trimming of 5 bases on V and 2 bases on J, plus 9 bases between the germline ends. The library was prepared using the immunoSEQ multiplex PCR assay. TCR beta CDR3 sequencing was performed on DNA from the cultured, isolated CD4+ T cells. The source study handled its data this way. Non-productive TCR sequences were discarded, and reads were trimmed to the CDR3 region, with only CDR3s of 7 or more amino acids retained. Antigen-specific clonotypes were identified with the MANAFEST web app by comparing expansion in peptide wells against reference cultures. To count as positive, a clone had to show expansion at FDR<0.05 compared with the reference and with all other wells, an odds ratio above 5, and a frequency above 0.1% in two replicate wells. A clonotype was called cross-reactive if it was significantly expanded both in SARS-CoV-2 spike wells and in at least one common cold coronavirus spike condition. Using the stringdist R package, CDR3 similarity was measured by Levenshtein distance, and unrooted trees were constructed with ape in R 3.6.1. TCRdb took this table from immuneACCESS and kept in-frame rearrangements with V and J called. Such tables lack part of the clones; where checked against another copy, unresolved V genes explain under half of the gap, and the rest is unexplained. V and J calls and clone size come straight from that table; D and trimming were deduced from the DNA. The sample table records about 24,000 clones; approximately 69% of these occur just once. The biggest ten clones account for approximately 8% of the sample.

The rearrangement joined TRBV19 to TRBJ1-2, with an unclear D gene assignment. The sample here was CD4+ T cells from PBMCs cultured with SARS-CoV-2 spike peptides, taken after COVID-19 vaccination. The sample's cell subset or site label, in plain terms: SARS-CoV-2 spike overlapping peptide pool stimulation. The sequence came from a human donor who received a COVID-19 vaccine. The DNA sequence is given as TGTGCCAGTAGTGGTGCCTCAAACTATGGCTACACCTTC. Its translation is CASSGASNYGYTF.